The sequence of this T cell receptor beta chain was determined in a study of shared clonotypes between healthy human individuals. Sequencing used immunoSEQ multiplex PCR; TCRdb keeps in-frame clones, though not all of them. The sample holds a few million clones, 85% to 95% seen once. Per the germline V gene, CDR1 is LGHNA and CDR2 is YSLEER. CDR3 size: 15 residues. V lost 3 bases and J lost 0, with 12 bases in between. Subsets obtained from CD4+ cells comprised CD45RA+ naive and CD45RA-negative memory cells. The chain employs TRBV4-3 and TRBJ2-7; D remains ambiguous. The specimen sequenced was naive CD4+ T cells from PBMCs. Regarding subset: CD45RA+ positively selected. The receptor's source is a man between 18 and 35 years old in good health. Some clones in this sample may be carry-over from other donors' samples. This CDR3 is CASSQSPQVSYEQYF. The CDR3 nucleotides read TGCGCCAGCAGCCAGAGTCCCCAGGTCTCCTACGAGCAGTACTTC.